The following is a T cell receptor beta chain sequence with its context. The missing CDR3 end, 3 residues past where the read stops, is filled in from the germline J gene. The data originate from a study of T cells in women clearing cervical HPV infection. Study background: Controls gave blood once infection was undetectable; cases at lesion identification. With HLA typing for only a few women, HLA confounding remains possible.

Average input was roughly 1,100 ng genomic DNA for immunoSEQ TCR beta CDR3 amplification. Produced via immunoSEQ multiplex PCR; TCRdb's table is partial and in-frame only. This table lists 40,000 or so clones. The CDR3 length is 14 residues. Per the germline V gene, CDR1 is SGHRS and CDR2 is YFSETQ. This TCR was sampled from a woman between 18 and 75 years old with a cervical HPV16 infection that either progressed to CIN3+ or cleared (not recorded which). The sequencing sample was made of blood buffy coat. This chain connects TRBV5-1 to TRBJ2-5; D is possibly TRBD1 (6 bases). CDR3 DNA (partial): TGCGCCAGCAGCTTGGACAGGGCCACAGATACC. This encodes CASSLDRATDT. The whole CDR3 sequence is CASSLDRATDTQYF.